The following is a TCR beta chain sequence with its context. Antigen specificity is unknown. Regarding treatment: roughly ten-day PBMC culture with coronavirus spike peptide pools or control peptides (ViraFEST assay). The sample originates from a study of vaccination and CD4 T cells after COVID-19. The overall study: The study collected post-vaccine samples a median about 72 days after dose two, with a range of 14 to 241. Investigators stimulated cells with overlapping spike peptides drawn from SARS-CoV-2, HCoV-NL63, HCoV-OC43 and HCoV-229E.

V shed 5 bases and J 6 bases; nucleotides not matched to a gene: 4. This CDR3 spans 13 amino acids. From germline, CDR1 is MNHEY and CDR2 SVGEGT. The Oncomine TCR Beta short-read assay was applied to DNA of cultured CD4+ T cells. TCRdb independently ran MiXCR on the PCR reads; one entry per CDR3 protein. The data contain about 14,000 distinct CDR3 sequences, roughly 45% of them seen just once; the ten biggest clones take up more than 15%. The chain has TRBV6-2 or TRBV6-3 and TRBJ1-2; TRBD1 matches at 9 bases. Input material: cultured CD4+ T cells from blood. This clonotype was obtained from a human donor with COVID-19. The CDR3 sequence is CASSNGQGHGYTF. The CDR3 bases are TGTGCCAGCAGTAACGGACAGGGGCATGGCTACACCTTC.